The rows below give T cell receptor beta chains drawn from one sample of a study of blood T cell repertoires in COVID-19. The protocol was immunoSEQ multiplex PCR, while the TCRdb copy is restricted to in-frame clones and leaves out a portion. The sample yields hundreds of thousands of clones, roughly 79% seen once. Input material: peripheral blood. The source of these receptors is a woman aged 80 or older with COVID-19, enrolled during active disease. Both conserved end residues are part of each CDR3. The D gene is left open where the match is weak. The listing skips clone size in some rows; elsewhere it reads once, few, many or a size class.

clone_size	v_call	d_call	j_call	cdr3_aa	cdr3_nt
.	TRBV20-1	TRBD2	TRBJ2-4	CSASPASGGNGKNIQYF	TGCAGTGCTAGTCCGGCTAGCGGGGGGAACGGCAAAAACATTCAGTACTTC
few	TRBV18	.	TRBJ2-4	CASSPPAGGNIQYF	TGTGCCAGCTCACCCCCGGCGGGTGGCAACATTCAGTACTTC
.	TRBV5-1	TRBD1	TRBJ2-7	CASSSQTGTGVYEQYF	TGCGCCAGCAGCAGTCAAACCGGGACAGGGGTCTACGAGCAGTACTTC
.	TRBV24-1	.	TRBJ2-3	CATSQGFADTQYF	TGTGCCACCAGTCAGGGGTTCGCAGATACGCAGTATTTT
.	TRBV5-6	TRBD2	TRBJ2-1	CASSTTSGGSYNEQFF	TGTGCCAGCAGTACTACCAGCGGGGGCAGCTACAATGAGCAGTTCTTC
.	TRBV3-1/TRBV3-2	.	TRBJ2-7	CASSQGLYEQYF	TGTGCCAGCAGCCAAGGACTCTACGAGCAGTACTTC
.	TRBV5-1	TRBD2	TRBJ2-1	CASSHGTSGGAGYNEQFF	TGCGCCAGCAGCCATGGGACTAGCGGGGGGGCCGGGTACAATGAGCAGTTCTTC
.	TRBV11-3	TRBD2	TRBJ2-3	CASSSRGGLAGEADTQYF	TGTGCCAGCAGCTCACGGGGGGGACTAGCGGGAGAAGCAGATACGCAGTATTTT
.	TRBV6-5	.	TRBJ1-1	CASRAKRGNTEAFF	TGTGCCAGCAGGGCCAAAAGGGGGAACACTGAAGCTTTCTTT
.	TRBV7-2	.	TRBJ2-2	CASSLRHILNTGELFF	TGTGCCAGCAGCTTGCGACACATACTGAACACCGGGGAGCTGTTTTTT
.	TRBV30	.	TRBJ1-2	CAWSVRLRDGYTF	TGTGCCTGGAGTGTACGACTACGGGATGGCTACACCTTC
.	TRBV6-6	.	TRBJ1-1	CASSYSVYGGDTEAFF	TGTGCCAGCAGTTATTCCGTATACGGCGGGGACACTGAAGCTTTCTTT
.	TRBV5-6	TRBD1	TRBJ1-4	CASRGGAGGDSREKLFF	TGTGCCAGCAGGGGCGGGGCAGGGGGCGACTCACGTGAAAAACTGTTTTTT
few	TRBV15	.	TRBJ1-2	CATSRDRNYGYTF	TGTGCCACCAGCAGAGACAGGAACTATGGCTACACCTTC
.	TRBV3-1/TRBV3-2	.	TRBJ1-2	CASSQVGAVGAASGGYTF	TGTGCCAGCAGCCAAGTGGGGGCGGTTGGGGCAGCCAGTGGTGGCTACACCTTC
.	TRBV28	TRBD1	TRBJ2-7	CASSAPGQAGYEQYF	TGTGCCAGCAGTGCCCCGGGACAGGCGGGCTACGAGCAGTACTTC
.	TRBV9	.	TRBJ2-5	CASSVEDRGRETQYF	TGTGCCAGCAGCGTAGAGGATCGAGGGAGGGAGACCCAGTACTTC
.	TRBV5-1	.	TRBJ1-1	CASSKTSGGNTEAFF	TGCGCCAGCAGCAAGACTTCGGGGGGAAACACTGAAGCTTTCTTT
.	TRBV6-6	.	TRBJ2-7	CASSLDTYSYEQYF	TGTGCCAGCAGTTTAGACACTTACTCCTACGAGCAGTACTTC
.	TRBV18	TRBD2	TRBJ2-1	CASSPRESGTSGRKPFF	TGTGCCAGCTCACCACGTGAGTCCGGGACTAGCGGGAGGAAGCCGTTCTTC
.	TRBV7-2	TRBD1	TRBJ2-7	CASSLGQGIYEQYF	TGTGCCAGCAGCTTAGGACAGGGGATCTACGAGCAGTACTTC
once	TRBV7-2	TRBD2	TRBJ2-3	CASTLIGTSVDTQYF	TGTGCCAGCACCTTAATAGGGACTAGCGTCGATACGCAGTATTTT
.	TRBV7-9	.	TRBJ2-5	CASSLVRSGETQYF	TGTGCCAGCAGCTTAGTGAGGAGTGGTGAGACCCAGTACTTC
.	TRBV18	.	TRBJ1-4	CASSPGTGSTNEKLFF	TGTGCCAGCTCACCGGGCACAGGTTCAACTAATGAAAAACTGTTTTTT
.	TRBV5-1	TRBD1	TRBJ2-3	CASSLGDRTSTDTQYF	TGCGCCAGCAGCTTGGGGGACAGAACTAGCACAGATACGCAGTATTTT
.	TRBV5-5	TRBD1	TRBJ2-3	CASSLLTGQTGGQYF	TGTGCCAGCAGCTTGTTAACGGGACAGACGGGCGGGCAGTATTTT
.	TRBV27	.	TRBJ1-2	CASSLKWRDYGYTF	TGTGCCAGCAGTTTAAAGTGGAGGGATTATGGCTACACCTTC
.	TRBV30	TRBD2	TRBJ2-7	CAWNAGTSGGREQYF	TGTGCCTGGAACGCCGGGACTAGCGGAGGAAGAGAGCAGTACTTC
.	TRBV3-1/TRBV3-2	.	TRBJ1-5	CASSQQSGEPQHF	TGTGCCAGCAGCCAGCAAAGCGGTGAGCCCCAGCATTTT
.	TRBV7-3	.	TRBJ1-1	CASSSSVNTEAFF	TGTGCCAGCAGCTCCTCAGTGAACACTGAAGCTTTCTTT
.	TRBV7-7	.	TRBJ2-5	CASSLGGGYFETQYF	TGTGCTAGCAGCTTAGGGGGGGGATATTTCGAGACCCAGTACTTC
many	TRBV11-1	.	TRBJ1-2	CASSFDGYGYTF	TGTGCCAGCAGCTTCGACGGGTATGGCTACACCTTC
.	TRBV6-1	.	TRBJ1-2	CASSELAGNYGYTF	TGTGCCAGCAGTGAATTAGCCGGCAACTATGGCTACACCTTC
.	TRBV15	.	TRBJ2-3	CATSRDRSGSITDTQYF	TGTGCCACCAGCAGAGACCGATCGGGGAGCATTACAGATACGCAGTATTTT
.	TRBV9	.	TRBJ2-3	CASSAWDSTDTQYF	TGTGCCAGCAGCGCGTGGGACTCCACAGATACGCAGTATTTT
few	TRBV7-3	TRBD1	TRBJ2-3	CASSLTGQGAGDTQYF	TGTGCCAGCAGCTTAACGGGACAGGGGGCTGGAGATACGCAGTATTTT
.	TRBV7-9	.	TRBJ1-1	CASSLLGANTEAFF	TGTGCCAGCAGCTTATTAGGGGCGAACACTGAAGCTTTCTTT
once	TRBV28	.	TRBJ2-6	CASSLMPRGGANVLTF	TGTGCCAGCAGTTTAATGCCCAGGGGTGGGGCCAACGTCCTGACTTTC
.	TRBV6-5	.	TRBJ1-2	CASSYPTGSRHF	TGTGCCAGCAGTTACCCCACGGGGAGCCGGCACTTC
.	TRBV18	.	TRBJ2-6	CASSPPEGANVLTF	TGTGCCAGCTCACCTCCTGAGGGGGCCAACGTCCTGACTTTC
.	TRBV19	TRBD1	TRBJ1-4	CASRPGTGRLGFEKLFF	TGTGCCAGTAGGCCCGGGACAGGGCGGTTGGGGTTTGAAAAACTGTTTTTT
once	TRBV19	.	TRBJ1-5	CASSTQVGQPQHF	TGTGCCAGTAGTACACAGGTTGGACAGCCCCAGCATTTT